Detailed here is one T cell receptor beta chain. This clone was recorded a few times. What this receptor recognizes is not known. No base quality information exists; no much larger clone differs at one position. Libraries came from the immunoSEQ multiplex PCR assay. The multiplex PCR relied on a mix of 60 forward primers for TCR Vbeta segments and 13 reverse primers for TCR Jbeta segments. The CDR3 region of rearranged TCR beta genes was amplified from genomic DNA by a multiplex PCR assay. On the Illumina HiSeq System, the amplified TCR beta libraries were sequenced as 87-base-pair reads. Processing in the source paper ran as follows. A later analysis counted some 80 million unique TCR beta chains across the 690 or so repertoires, and 10 million to 12 million of these chains were shared by at least two donors. To remove PCR and sequencing errors, raw reads were error-corrected and collapsed into unique sequences using a nearest-neighbor algorithm that merged closely related sequences. Alignment of CDR3 sequences to IMGT reference sequences was used to assign V, D and J gene segments. For a sequence to be retained, a match of at least six nucleotides to both a V gene segment and a J gene segment was required. A rearrangement counted as productive if the CDR3 had no stop codons and remained in frame with V and J, and every other rearrangement counted as non-productive. CDR3 was defined according to IMGT convention as the region running from the second conserved V-encoded cysteine to the conserved J-encoded phenylalanine. The earlier analysis of 450 to 750 of the donors excluded any sequence lacking an unambiguous match to a single V gene segment. In an earlier analysis of approximately 590 of the donors, V segments were called functional above 56.7% productive rearrangements and were called segregating when the between-donor standard deviation exceeded 5%. A statistical classification framework was developed to diagnose cytomegalovirus status using the catalog of TCR beta chain sequences. In a later analysis, TCR nucleotide sequences were compared against IMGT/GENE-DB human TR gene sequences so that V and J genes could be assigned. The TCRdist pipeline was used in a later analysis to assign CDR3 sequences and most-parsimonious VDJ recombination scenarios. In a later analysis, every TCR beta chain was defined by the combination of its CDR3 amino acid sequence and its V-gene family, and reads without a unique V-gene family were dropped. To address suspected cross-contamination and a sequencing artifact, a later analysis removed 592 highly shared, low-generation-probability nucleotide sequences. For each public chain, a later analysis derived a clonal expansion index from normalized ranks of inferred template counts within each repertoire. In a later analysis, generation probabilities were computed using a VDJ recombination model fitted to out-of-frame rearrangements, and the results were checked against IGoR. In a later analysis, TCR-TCR, TCR-HLA and TCR-CMV co-occurrence was scored with hypergeometric tests, and a repertoire-size bias correction was applied to TCR pairs. In a later analysis, false discovery rates were estimated by permuting HLA or CMV assignments 20 times. In a later analysis, co-occurring TCRs were grouped using DBSCAN, with TCRdist sequence similarity added in when clustering inside HLA-allele-positive subsets. Repertoires with fewer than 30,000 or more than 120,000 public chains, plus five repertoires with anomalous nucleotide sharing, were excluded from co-occurrence clustering. Not all clones reach the TCRdb copy of this immuneACCESS table, which keeps in-frame sequences only. Checked studies attribute under half of the gap to unresolved V genes and leave the rest unexplained. V and J calls and clone size are as listed in that table; D and trimming were resolved from the DNA. Recorded for this sample are fewer than 250,000 clones; approximately 79% of them occurred a single time. Around 1.6% of the sample is in the top ten clones.

The sample belongs to a study of cytomegalovirus exposure and HLA in healthy donors (dated by TCRdb to the late 2010s). For the study in its entirety: An earlier analysis of 550 to 700 of the donors reported roughly 300 Gb of sequence data and around 120 million unique TCR beta sequences from about 180 million T cells. The study aimed to test whether signatures of past pathogen exposure could be identified by cataloging public T cell receptors. Both class I and class II loci were covered by HLA typing, at four-digit resolution. All discovery cohort repertoires had been generated on a single sequencing platform. Because of strong linkage in the cohort, a handful of DR-DQ haplotypes were treated as single units for association and clustering. Across some 400 genotyped donors of the cohort, an average of 235,054 unique TCR beta nucleotide sequences per donor were sequenced, and roughly a sixth of those sequences were non-productive. Alongside the repertoire data, information on donor age, sex, ethnicity and CMV serostatus was compiled. The number of donors typed differed by locus, with about 620-630 for A, B, C, DRB1 and DQB1, around 560 for DQA1, nearly 610 for DPA1, and 400 to 490 for DPB1. An earlier analysis of some 500 of the donors applied high-throughput TCR beta sequencing to assess whether each TCR beta V gene segment acted as functional or pseudogenic. Of the 300 to 500 genotyped donors, approximately 81% were placed in the genetic ancestry cluster associated with self-reported Caucasian donors. To study patterns of TCR occurrence, a later analysis re-analyzed previously published TCR beta repertoires from around 660 donors and added high-resolution HLA genotyping. The T cell repertoires of about 700 subjects were profiled by immunosequencing and related to cytomegalovirus serostatus. In a later genetic analysis, genome-wide SNP genotypes for 398 of the 666 donors were used, and that subset was treated as a discovery cohort. Rather than using new phenotypic data, the later analysis identified candidate immune exposures from TCR beta sequences and from how often those sequences occurred across donors. The study combined high-throughput TCR immunosequencing, statistical association of individual TCRs with disease status, and machine learning to predict cytomegalovirus infection status. An early release covering around 630 HLA-typed donors comprised 250 to 350 gigabases of sequencing data and tens of millions of unique TCR sequences. In addition to the first cohort of 500 to 850 subjects, a separate validation cohort of approximately 130 different subjects was used. Beyond this particular receptor, the publication reports: This cohort had only TCR beta chains sequenced, and the lack of alpha or paired-chain data limited which features could be detected. For the cohort, immune exposure information was limited to CMV serostatus. In a later analysis, several top co-occurrence clusters were reported to appear linked to parvovirus B19, influenza, CMV and Epstein-Barr virus. The earlier analysis of 587 of the donors excluded roughly 17 rarely observed V segments, including chromosome 9 orphons, because counts were too low. The authors suggested that the approach could potentially be extended to other disease states and immunological phenotypes. The 87-base-pair reads could not distinguish some IMGT-functional V segments, including TRBV6-2 and TRBV6-3, so those segments were excluded. Broadly in line with IMGT annotations, most TCR beta V segments showed up in productive rearrangements about 87% or about 30% of the time in an earlier analysis of 450 to 750 of the donors. In a later analysis, most CMV-associated TCR beta chains were found to appear HLA-restricted, with HLA associations seemingly driven largely by CMV exposure. In a later analysis, HLA-associated TCR beta chains showed more clonal expansion and lower generation probabilities than non-associated chains that were equally common. HLA typing was unavailable for some donors at each locus, so association tests used only the typed subset. A further reported finding was that TCR beta sequences accurately predicted the HLA-A and HLA-B alleles for most subjects in the first cohort. Compared with the roughly 600-donor mean, donors in an Asian-associated ancestry cluster had fewer N-insertions in productive TCRs, according to a later genetic analysis. The study gave a list of under 200 TCR beta chains associated with cytomegalovirus. Correlated functional status among segregating V segments might be attributable to linkage disequilibrium, but an unknown experimental factor could not be ruled out. Specific HLA alleles were associated with 15,000 to 20,000 TCR beta sequences at a false discovery rate of 0.05 in a later analysis. In vitro tests confirmed that three of the cytomegalovirus-associated TCR beta chains recognize cytomegalovirus antigens. A cluster of highly shared sequence variants was judged likely to represent a technical artifact of the sequencing pipeline. In a later genetic analysis, a missense DCLRE1C variant was associated with V-gene and J-gene trimming of TCR beta chains, and the association was replicated in an independent cohort. The classifier was reported to diagnose cytomegalovirus status with high specificity and sensitivity in both the original cohort and the validation cohort. Presence/absence analyses assumed roughly uniform sequencing depth across donors, an assumption that may not hold. Most TCR sequences were seen in very few donors, while some public TCRs were found in many individuals. Strong co-occurrence of HLA alleles, especially DR and DQ, made assigning TCR associations to individual alleles difficult. In a later analysis, TCR association rates were found to vary across HLA loci, with the most associated TCRs seen for DRB1 alleles and the fewest for HLA-C alleles.

The cohort was made up of under 800 healthy bone marrow donors. Cohort members were all nominally healthy when sampled, although unrecorded immune exposures were likely present. The donor was CMV seronegative and belonged to the group of 352 seronegative cohort members. Each donor provided a peripheral blood sample, and peripheral blood mononuclear cells were used for TCR beta sequencing. The Qiagen DNeasy Blood Extraction Kit was used to extract genomic DNA from the blood cell samples. Taken from the germline V gene (reference sequence), the CDR1 and CDR2 loops are SEHNR and FQNEAQ. The V and J ends are trimmed by 5 bases and 5 bases, leaving 18 bases between them. The CDR3 starts with the cysteine, ends with the phenylalanine, and has 15 residues. Only CDR3 DNA is held: 45 bases, read in frame from base 1.

The V and J genes are TRBV7-9 and TRBJ1-2, and perhaps TRBD1 as D gene, on 5 matching bases. This receptor was identified in a young woman in good health and CMV-seronegative. Sequenced: PBMCs. The DNA reads TGTGCCAGCAGCGCCGGGGGGGTCGGGGTTTATGGCTACACCTTC. It translates to CASSAGGVGVYGYTF.